This T cell receptor beta chain was captured in a study of blood T cell repertoires in COVID-19. The table came from immunoSEQ multiplex PCR; TCRdb's copy has only in-frame clones and leaves some out. The sample shows 210,000 or so clones, nearly 90% of them seen only once. There are a few counts of this clone. Trimming stripped 5 bases from V and 10 bases from J, with 12 bases between. Germline lookup yields CDR1 LNHNV and CDR2 YYDKDF (reference sequence). This CDR3 has 13 residues. V is TRBV15 and J is TRBJ1-6; D gene ambiguous. The sequence derives from a man aged 45-65 years with acute or convalescent COVID-19. Material for sequencing was peripheral blood. CDR3 protein: CATSPRRESPLHF. For the CDR3, the DNA is TGTGCCACCAGCCCCCGCCGGGAATCACCCCTCCACTTT. The full variable domain, rest sourced from reference TRBV15 and TRBJ1-6, is DAMVIQNPRYQVTQFGKPVTLSCSQTLNHNVMYWYQQKSSQAPKLLFHYYDKDFNNEADTPDNFQSRRPNTSFCFLDIRSPGLGDTAMYLCATSPRRESPLHFGNGTRLTVT.